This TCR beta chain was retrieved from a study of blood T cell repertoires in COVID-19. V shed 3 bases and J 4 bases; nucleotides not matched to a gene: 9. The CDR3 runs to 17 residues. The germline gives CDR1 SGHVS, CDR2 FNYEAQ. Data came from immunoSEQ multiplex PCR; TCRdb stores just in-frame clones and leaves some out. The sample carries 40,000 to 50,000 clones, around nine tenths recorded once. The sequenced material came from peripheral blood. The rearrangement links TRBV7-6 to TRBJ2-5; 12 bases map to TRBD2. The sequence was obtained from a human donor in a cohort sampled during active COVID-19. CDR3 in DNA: TGTGCCAGCAGCTTGCTGGGACTAGCGGGCGGGATAGAGACCCAGTACTTC. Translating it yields CASSLLGLAGGIETQYF.